This paragraph covers one T cell receptor beta chain sequence. The sample originates from a study of cytomegalovirus exposure and HLA in healthy donors. The CDR3 runs 14 residues. The V gene end was trimmed by 8 bases and the J gene end by 4 bases; junction bases not matched to a gene: 7. CDR1 MNHNS and CDR2 SASEGT come from the germline V gene. Researchers ran the PCR with 60 Vbeta and 13 Jbeta primers. Profiling relied on immunoSEQ multiplex PCR, and the TCRdb table lists in-frame clones only, not all of them. The table lists 65,000 to 85,000 clones. The chain carries TRBV6-1 and TRBJ1-1; 10 bases line up with TRBD1. The sequencing input was PBMCs. This sequence was found in a female donor in good health and CMV-seropositive. CDR3 nucleotide sequence: TGTGCCAGCGGAAAGGACAGGGGGTTCACTGAAGCTTTCTTT. Translating gives CASGKDRGFTEAFF.